This T cell receptor (beta chain) was identified during a study of regulatory T cells in long-lasting Graves disease. Whole-study findings and limits: Persistent disease preferred TRBV28, TRBJ1-2 and TRBJ2-5. Newly diagnosed Graves' patients exceeded persistent ones in TCR diversity.

This clonotype was observed many times. Antigen unknown. Building the TCR beta libraries relied on iRepertoire HTBI primers, and CDR3 regions underwent Arm-PCR. TCRdb itself ran the multiplex PCR reads through MiXCR, one entry per CDR3 protein. Of 450,000 to 600,000 distinct CDR3 sequences detected, 15% to 20% appear once; the ten largest clones hold 12%. The time point was: newly diagnosed GD, antithyroid drugs for less than 3 months. PBMCs provided the RNA from which the TCR library was made. An endocrinology department in Xi'an, China, recruited the patients. V gave up 6 bases and J gave up 4 bases; unmatched junction bases: 10. The CDR3 consists of 18 residues. Per germline, CDR1 SNHLY and CDR2 FYNNEI. These data were also filed under a second study, of T cells in Graves' hyperthyroidism and ophthalmopathy. From that second work: The primer set for the first-round RT-PCR of the TCR CDR3 was HTBI.

The sample in question was peripheral blood mononuclear cells (PBMCs), obtained at new diagnosis, from a patient treated with antithyroid drugs. This clonotype was obtained from a man aged 40-49 years with Graves disease. V and J are TRBV2 and TRBJ2-2, with TRBD2 matching 14 bases. The CDR3, as DNA: TGTGCCAGCAGCGCCTGGACTAGCGGGAGGTTCGGCACCGGGGAGCTGTTTTTT. Its translation is CASSAWTSGRFGTGELFF.